This entry lists 5 T cell receptor beta chains sequenced from one sample in a study of shared clonotypes between healthy human individuals. Naive CD8 cells lacked CD45RO and underwent positive selection for CCR7, leaving out terminally differentiated effector memory CD45RA+ cells. Here immunoSEQ multiplex PCR was the method, and the copy in TCRdb shows in-frame clones only, minus some. The sample contains approximately 2,200,000 clones, 90% to 95% of which appear only once. The sequenced material came from naive CD8+ T cells from PBMCs. The receptors stem from a man younger than 30 in good health. Some clones in this sample may be carry-over from other donors' samples.

V is TRBV9 and J is TRBJ2-7; perhaps TRBD2 as D (6 bases). The CDR3 extends over 14 amino acids. V was clipped by 0 bases and J by 6 bases, with 13 bases between them. The germline V gene encodes CDR1 SGDLS and CDR2 YYNGEE. CDR3 sequence: CASSVVGDGGEQYF. As DNA, the CDR3 is TGTGCCAGCAGCGTAGTGGGAGACGGGGGCGAGCAGTACTTC.

There are a few counts of this clone. Other DNA sequences of this sample code for an identical CDR3. The rearrangement links TRBV25-1 to TRBJ2-5; D is undetermined. Trimming stripped 5 bases from V and 5 bases from J, with 3 bases between. Per germline, CDR1 MGHDK and CDR2 SYGVNS. The CDR3 runs to 10 residues. The CDR3 DNA is TGTGCCAGCAGTTTGGAGACCCAGTACTTC. It translates to CASSLETQYF. The variable domain in full, completed from reference TRBV25-1 and TRBJ2-5, reads EADIYQTPRYLVIGTGKKITLECSQTMGHDKMYWYQQDPGMELHLIHYSYGVNSTEKGDLSSESTVSRIRTEHFPLTLESARPSHTSQYLCASSLETQYFGPGTRLLVL.

The V call is TRBV27, the J call TRBJ2-1; D is undetermined. The CDR3 spans 14 residues. The germline V gene encodes CDR1 MNHEY and CDR2 SMNVEV (reference sequence). V lost 8 bases to trimming and J lost 0 bases, with 11 bases between them. This chain's CDR3 is CASQAVLSYNEQFF. Here the CDR3 DNA reads TGTGCCAGCCAGGCGGTGCTCTCCTACAATGAGCAGTTCTTC.

This chain uses TRBV6-1 with TRBJ1-2; no clear D gene. The CDR3 covers 12 residues. Germline V gene sequence: CDR1 MNHNS, CDR2 SASEGT. V lost 7 bases and J lost 8, with 14 bases in between. The CDR3 sequence is CASKGLAMGYTF. The CDR3, as DNA: TGTGCCAGCAAGGGTCTTGCTATGGGCTACACCTTC.

The genes are TRBV5-5 and TRBJ1-1, with a weak D call TRBD1 (5 bases). V lost 0 bases, J lost 7 bases, and 13 bases lay in between. CDR1 is SGHKS and CDR2 is YYEKEE in the germline V gene (reference sequence). CDR3 size: 14 residues. The CDR3 coding sequence is TGTGCCAGCAGCTTGGAGGCAGGGCAAGGTGAAGCTTTCTTT. It is translated as CASSLEAGQGEAFF.